This record covers a single TCR beta chain. Antigen: not known. This sample is part of a study of T cells in localized non-small cell lung cancer. Study-wide results and caveats: There was higher T cell clonality in uninvolved adjacent lung than in tumor, and it was highest there. Longer overall survival was linked to higher blood T cell density. Only one tumor region was sequenced, so heterogeneity remains possible.

Only in-frame clones appear in the TCRdb table, and some are missing; sequencing was by immunoSEQ multiplex PCR. The data hold 75,000 to 95,000 clones, with over 60% observed a single time. This material consisted of PBMCs, taken before any cancer treatment. The sequence derives from a man aged 35 to 70 with stage II squamous cell lung carcinoma.

The CDR3 is CASSPPGRGADTQYF. The DNA of the CDR3 is TGTGCCAGCTCACCACCCGGAAGGGGGGCAGATACGCAGTATTTT. The chain employs TRBV18 and TRBJ2-3; D is perhaps TRBD1 or TRBD2 (6 bases each). V was shortened by 0 bases and J by 4 bases, with 11 bases between the two germline ends. Germline lookup yields CDR1 KGHSH and CDR2 LQKENI. The CDR3 consists of 15 residues. The variable domain in full, completed from reference TRBV18 and TRBJ2-3, reads NAGVMQNPRHLVRRRGQEARLRCSPMKGHSHVYWYRQLPEEGLKFMVYLQKENIIDESGMPKERFSAEFPKEGPSILRIQQVVRGDSAAYFCASSPPGRGADTQYFGPGTRLTVL.